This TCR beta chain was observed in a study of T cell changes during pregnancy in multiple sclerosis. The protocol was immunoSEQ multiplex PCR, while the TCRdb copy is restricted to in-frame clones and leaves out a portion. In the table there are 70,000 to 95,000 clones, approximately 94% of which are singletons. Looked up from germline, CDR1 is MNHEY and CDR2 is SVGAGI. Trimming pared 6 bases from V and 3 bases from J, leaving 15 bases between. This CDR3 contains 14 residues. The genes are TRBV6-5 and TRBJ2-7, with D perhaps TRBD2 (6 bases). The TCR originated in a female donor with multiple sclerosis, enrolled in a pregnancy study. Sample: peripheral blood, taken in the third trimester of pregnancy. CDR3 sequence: CASSSTRLSYEQYF. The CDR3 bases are TGTGCCAGCAGCTCGACTAGACTCAGCTACGAGCAGTACTTC.